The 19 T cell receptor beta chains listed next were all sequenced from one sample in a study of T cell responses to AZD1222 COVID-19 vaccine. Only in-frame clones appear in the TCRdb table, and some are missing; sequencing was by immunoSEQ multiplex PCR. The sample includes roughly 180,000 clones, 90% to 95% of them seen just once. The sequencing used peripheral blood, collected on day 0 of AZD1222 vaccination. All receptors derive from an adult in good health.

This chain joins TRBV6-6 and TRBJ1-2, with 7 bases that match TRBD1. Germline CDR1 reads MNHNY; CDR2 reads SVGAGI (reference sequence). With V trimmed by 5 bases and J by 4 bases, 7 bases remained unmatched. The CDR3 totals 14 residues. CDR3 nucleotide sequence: TGTGCCAGCAGTAAAGGACAGGTTTCCTATGGCTACACCTTC. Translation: CASSKGQVSYGYTF.

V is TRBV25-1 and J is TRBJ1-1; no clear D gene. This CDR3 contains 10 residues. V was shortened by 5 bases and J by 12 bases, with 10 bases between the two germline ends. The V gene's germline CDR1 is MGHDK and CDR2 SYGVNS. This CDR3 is CASSSGGTFF. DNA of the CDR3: TGTGCCAGCAGTTCCGGAGGAACTTTCTTT. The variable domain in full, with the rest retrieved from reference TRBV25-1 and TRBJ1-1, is EADIYQTPRYLVIGTGKKITLECSQTMGHDKMYWYQQDPGMELHLIHYSYGVNSTEKGDLSSESTVSRIRTEHFPLTLESARPSHTSQYLCASSSGGTFFGQGTRLTVV.

The CDR3 loop reads CSVGTASSYEQYF. The CDR3 DNA follows: TGCAGCGTCGGGACGGCGAGCTCCTACGAGCAGTACTTC. The chain employs TRBV29-1 and TRBJ2-7; D tentatively fits TRBD1 or TRBD2 (5 bases each). CDR1 and CDR2 from the germline V gene are SQVTM and ANQGSEA. Trimming took off 6 bases at V and 0 bases at J, with 12 bases between the two ends. This CDR3 has 13 amino acids.

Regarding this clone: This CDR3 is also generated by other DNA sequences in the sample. The CDR3 nucleotides read TGTGCCAGCAGCGTTGGGGCCAATCAGCCCCAGCATTTT. Translating it yields CASSVGANQPQHF. This sequence joins TRBV9 and TRBJ1-5; D is possibly TRBD1 (5 bases). Germline lookup yields CDR1 SGDLS and CDR2 YYNGEE. The CDR3 spans 13 residues. V was trimmed by 2 bases and J by 3 bases, leaving 6 bases between them.

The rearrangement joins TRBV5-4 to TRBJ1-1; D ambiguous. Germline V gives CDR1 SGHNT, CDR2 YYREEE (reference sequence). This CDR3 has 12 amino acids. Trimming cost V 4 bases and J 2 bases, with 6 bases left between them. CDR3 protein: CASSPANTEAFF. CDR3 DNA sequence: TGTGCCAGCAGCCCGGCAAACACTGAAGCTTTCTTT.

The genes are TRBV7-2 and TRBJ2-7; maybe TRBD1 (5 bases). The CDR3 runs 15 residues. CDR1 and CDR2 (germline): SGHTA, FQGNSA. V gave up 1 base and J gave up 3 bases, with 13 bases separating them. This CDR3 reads CASSLVVGRDYEQYF. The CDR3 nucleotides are TGTGCCAGCAGCTTAGTTGTAGGCAGGGACTACGAGCAGTACTTC.

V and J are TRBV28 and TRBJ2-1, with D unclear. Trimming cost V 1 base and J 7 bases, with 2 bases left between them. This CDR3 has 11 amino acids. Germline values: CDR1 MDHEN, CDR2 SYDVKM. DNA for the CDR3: TGTGCCAGCAGTTTATTAAATGAGCAGTTCTTC. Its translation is CASSLLNEQFF.

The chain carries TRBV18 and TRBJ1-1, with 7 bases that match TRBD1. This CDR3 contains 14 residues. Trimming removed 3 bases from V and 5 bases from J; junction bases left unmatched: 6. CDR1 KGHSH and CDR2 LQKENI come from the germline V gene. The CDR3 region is CASSPQGVGTEAFF. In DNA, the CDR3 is TGTGCCAGCTCACCGCAGGGGGTAGGAACTGAAGCTTTCTTT.

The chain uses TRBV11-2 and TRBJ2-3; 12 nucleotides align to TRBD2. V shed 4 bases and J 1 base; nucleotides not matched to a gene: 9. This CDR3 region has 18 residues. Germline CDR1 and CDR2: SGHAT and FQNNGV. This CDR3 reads CASSSPTSGRYRTDTQYF. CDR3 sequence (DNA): TGTGCCAGCAGCTCCCCGACTAGCGGGAGATACCGCACAGATACGCAGTATTTT.

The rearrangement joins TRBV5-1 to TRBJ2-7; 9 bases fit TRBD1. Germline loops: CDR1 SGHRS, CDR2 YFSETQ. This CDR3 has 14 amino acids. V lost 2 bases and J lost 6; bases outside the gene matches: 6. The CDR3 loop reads CASSLSGQGSEQYF. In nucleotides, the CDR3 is TGCGCCAGCAGCTTATCGGGACAGGGAAGCGAGCAGTACTTC.

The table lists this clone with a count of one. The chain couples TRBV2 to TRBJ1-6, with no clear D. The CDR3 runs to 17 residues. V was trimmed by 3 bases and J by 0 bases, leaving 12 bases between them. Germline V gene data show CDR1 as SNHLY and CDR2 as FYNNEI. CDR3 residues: CASSDWAKSSYNSPLHF. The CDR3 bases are TGTGCCAGCAGTGATTGGGCAAAAAGCTCCTATAATTCACCCCTCCACTTT. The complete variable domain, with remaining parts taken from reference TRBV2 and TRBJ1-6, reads EPEVTQTPSHQVTQMGQEVILRCVPISNHLYFYWYRQILGQKVEFLVSFYNNEISEKSEIFDDQFSVERPDGSNFTLKIRSTKLEDSAMYFCASSDWAKSSYNSPLHFGNGTRLTVT.

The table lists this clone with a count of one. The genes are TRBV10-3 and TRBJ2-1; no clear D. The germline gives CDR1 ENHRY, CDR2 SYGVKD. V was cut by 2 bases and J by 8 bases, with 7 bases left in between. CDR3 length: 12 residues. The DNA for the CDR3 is TGTGCCATCAGTGAGGCTCCCGATGAGCAGTTCTTC. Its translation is CAISEAPDEQFF.

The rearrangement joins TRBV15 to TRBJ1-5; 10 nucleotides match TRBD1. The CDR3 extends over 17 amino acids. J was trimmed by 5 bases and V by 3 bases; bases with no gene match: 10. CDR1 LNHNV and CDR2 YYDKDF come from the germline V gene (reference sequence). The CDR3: CATSRPSGTGEDQPQHF. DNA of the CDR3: TGTGCCACCAGCAGGCCATCCGGGACAGGGGAAGATCAGCCCCAGCATTTT.

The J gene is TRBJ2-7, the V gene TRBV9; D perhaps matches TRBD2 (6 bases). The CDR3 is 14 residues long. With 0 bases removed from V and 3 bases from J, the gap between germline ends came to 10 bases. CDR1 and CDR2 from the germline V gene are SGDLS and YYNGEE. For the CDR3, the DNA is TGTGCCAGCAGCGTAGGCGGGGAATACTACGAGCAGTACTTC. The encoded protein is CASSVGGEYYEQYF. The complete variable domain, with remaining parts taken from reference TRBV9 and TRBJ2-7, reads DSGVTQTPKHLITATGQRVTLRCSPRSGDLSVYWYQQSLDQGLQFLIQYYNGEERAKGNILERFSAQQFPDLHSELNLSSLELGDSALYFCASSVGGEYYEQYFGPGTRLTVT.

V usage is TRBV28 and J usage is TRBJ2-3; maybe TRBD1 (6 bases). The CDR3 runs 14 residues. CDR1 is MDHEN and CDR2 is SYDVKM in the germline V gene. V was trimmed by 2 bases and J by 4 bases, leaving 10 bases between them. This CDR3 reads CASSLNRVPDTQYF. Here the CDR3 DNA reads TGTGCCAGCAGTTTAAACAGGGTCCCAGATACGCAGTATTTT.

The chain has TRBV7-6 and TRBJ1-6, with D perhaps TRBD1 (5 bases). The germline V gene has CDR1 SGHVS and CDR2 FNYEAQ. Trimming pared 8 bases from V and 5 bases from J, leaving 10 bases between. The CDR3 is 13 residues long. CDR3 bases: TGTGCCAGCGGGGCCGCGAATAATTCACCCCTCCACTTT. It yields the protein CASGAANNSPLHF.

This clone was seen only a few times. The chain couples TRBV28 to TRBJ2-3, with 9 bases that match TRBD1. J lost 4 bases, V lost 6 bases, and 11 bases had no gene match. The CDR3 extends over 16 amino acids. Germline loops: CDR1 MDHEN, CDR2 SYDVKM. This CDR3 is CASRPSGTGFPDTQYF. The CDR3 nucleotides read TGTGCCAGCAGACCCTCCGGGACAGGGTTTCCAGATACGCAGTATTTT.

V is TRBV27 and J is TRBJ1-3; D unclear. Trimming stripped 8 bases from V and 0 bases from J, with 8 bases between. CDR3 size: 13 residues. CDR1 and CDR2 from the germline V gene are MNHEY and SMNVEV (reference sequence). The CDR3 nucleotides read TGTGCCAGCGGCACAGTCTCTGGAAACACCATATATTTT. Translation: CASGTVSGNTIYF.

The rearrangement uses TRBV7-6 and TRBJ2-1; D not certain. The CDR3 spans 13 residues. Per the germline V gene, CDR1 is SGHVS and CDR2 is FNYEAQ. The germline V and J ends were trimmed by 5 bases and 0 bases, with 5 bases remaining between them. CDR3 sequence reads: CASSQTSYNEQFF. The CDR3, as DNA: TGTGCCAGCAGCCAAACCTCCTACAATGAGCAGTTCTTC.